Below, 12 T cell receptor beta chains from the same sample are listed, as sequenced in a study of control samples from healthy donors and cancer patients. Using immunoSEQ multiplex PCR, the repertoire was profiled, and TCRdb retains in-frame clones only, with some absent. The table shows tens of thousands of clones, with 85% to 95% occurring only once. Sequencing was performed on blood. These receptors were obtained from a young man in good health.

The gene calls are TRBV5-4 and TRBJ2-5; 10 nucleotides agree with TRBD1. The V and J ends lost 4 bases and 5 bases, in that order; junction bases with no gene match: 8. Germline lookup yields CDR1 SGHNT and CDR2 YYREEE (reference sequence). This CDR3 has 15 residues. Here the CDR3 reads CASSPRDRGSETQYF. The CDR3 DNA is TGTGCCAGCAGCCCGCGGGACAGGGGATCCGAGACCCAGTACTTC.

The CDR3 protein is CASSPRQGSYEQYF. Here the CDR3 DNA reads TGTGCCAGCAGCCCGCGACAGGGATCCTACGAGCAGTACTTC. The chain couples TRBV7-2 to TRBJ2-7; 7 nucleotides agree with TRBD1. The trim removed 5 bases at V and 1 base at J, leaving 5 bases unmatched. Germline CDR1 and CDR2: SGHTA and FQGNSA. The CDR3 extends over 14 amino acids.

CDR3 protein: CASSSRQGDNSPLHF. The CDR3, as DNA: TGTGCCAGCAGCTCACGACAGGGGGACAATTCACCCCTCCACTTT. The chain recombines TRBV7-2 with TRBJ1-6, with 9 bases fitting TRBD1. Germline lookup yields CDR1 SGHTA and CDR2 FQGNSA. Trimming cost V 4 bases and J 7 bases; bases outside gene matches: 5. The CDR3 is 15 residues long.

The chain uses TRBV28 and TRBJ1-2; tentatively, D is TRBD1 (5 bases). The CDR3 loop spans 13 amino acids. The germline V gene has CDR1 MDHEN and CDR2 SYDVKM. Trimming removed 7 bases from V and 1 base from J, with 10 bases in between. CDR3 nucleotide sequence: TGTGCCAGCAACCCGACAGATAACTATGGCTACACCTTC. Amino acid sequence: CASNPTDNYGYTF.

The J gene is TRBJ1-6, the V gene TRBV11-2; 7 bases agree with TRBD1. Trimming cost V 0 bases and J 5 bases; bases outside gene matches: 1. The CDR3 loop spans 15 amino acids. The germline V gene encodes CDR1 SGHAT and CDR2 FQNNGV. The CDR3 sequence: CASSLEDRDNSPLHF. CDR3 in DNA: TGTGCCAGCAGCTTAGAAGACAGGGATAATTCACCCCTCCACTTT.

The J gene is TRBJ1-5, the V gene TRBV19; TRBD1 agrees at 9 bases. V gave up 3 bases and J gave up 0 bases; unmatched junction bases: 9. CDR1 is LNHDA, CDR2 SQIVND, per germline (reference sequence). The CDR3 is 18 residues long. The CDR3 coding sequence is TGTGCCAGTAGTATGCGACAGGGGGGGAGGTATAGCAATCAGCCCCAGCATTTT. Residues: CASSMRQGGRYSNQPQHF.

The chain is built from TRBV3-1 (or the pseudogene TRBV3-2) and TRBJ2-1; 12 bases are shared with TRBD2. The germline V gene has CDR1 LGHDT and CDR2 YNNKEL (reference sequence). Trimming cost V 5 bases and J 9 bases; bases outside gene matches: 5. This CDR3 is 14 amino acids long. The CDR3 sequence: CASSSSGRVREQFF. The CDR3, as DNA: TGTGCCAGCAGCTCTAGCGGGAGGGTGCGTGAGCAGTTCTTC.

The chain couples TRBV4-2 to TRBJ2-7; D unresolved. CDR1 LGHNA and CDR2 YNFKEQ come from the germline V gene. V lost 0 bases and J 4 bases, leaving 4 bases between the germline ends. The CDR3 sequence is 12 residues long. CDR3 nucleotides: TGTGCCAGCAGCCAAGATCGGTACGAGCAGTACTTC. Translating gives CASSQDRYEQYF.

V usage is TRBV3-1 (or the pseudogene TRBV3-2) and J usage is TRBJ2-1; D is undetermined. V lost 5 bases and J lost 0, with 8 bases in between. The CDR3 is made up of 14 amino acids. Germline values: CDR1 LGHDT, CDR2 YNNKEL (reference sequence). This CDR3 reads CASSYASSYNEQFF. CDR3 nucleotides: TGTGCCAGCAGCTATGCGAGCTCCTACAATGAGCAGTTCTTC.

This chain links TRBV30 with TRBJ2-7, with 11 bases aligning to TRBD2. The V and J ends lost 7 bases and 5 bases, in that order; junction bases with no gene match: 7. The CDR3 runs 13 residues. In germline, CDR1 is GTSNPN, CDR2 SVGIG (reference sequence). CDR3: CALTLAGGNEQYF. DNA of the CDR3: TGTGCCTTGACCCTAGCGGGGGGAAACGAGCAGTACTTC.

This chain connects TRBV3-1 (or the pseudogene TRBV3-2) to TRBJ1-1; unclear D gene. The CDR3 totals 16 residues. Trimming cost V 4 bases and J 0 bases, with 15 bases left between them. CDR1 and CDR2 from the germline V gene are LGHDT and YNNKEL (reference sequence). The DNA of the CDR3 is TGTGCCAGCAGCCCGAGGGCGCGCGGGTTGAACACTGAAGCTTTCTTT. This gives the protein CASSPRARGLNTEAFF.

This chain joins TRBV11-2 and TRBJ2-5; 7 bases match TRBD2. CDR1 and CDR2 from the germline V gene are SGHAT and FQNNGV. J was trimmed by 3 bases and V by 1 base; bases with no gene match: 8. The CDR3 is 16 residues long. The CDR3 DNA follows: TGTGCCAGCAGCTTAGGAGTATTAGCGGGTAAAGAGACCCAGTACTTC. Amino acid sequence: CASSLGVLAGKETQYF.